This passage covers 16 T cell receptor beta chains from one sample sequenced in a study of T-cell memory formation after mild COVID-19. TCRdb redid the calling of the 5' RACE reads with MiXCR, one entry per CDR3 protein. The sample has hundreds of thousands of distinct CDR3 sequences; around 30% are singletons. The sample taken for sequencing was PBMCs or a T cell subset sorted from them (not recorded which). The source of these receptors is an adult woman who had mild COVID-19 (a few samples of this study predate the infection). Cell type and time point are not known.

The chain carries TRBV12-5 and TRBJ1-1; the D is unclear. The ends were cut back, 6 bases at V and 7 bases at J, with 18 bases in the middle. This CDR3 is 14 amino acids long. Looked up from germline, CDR1 is LGHNT and CDR2 is FRNRAP. Written as DNA, the CDR3 is TGTGCTAGTGGCACGGGTCGTATGTATGATGAAGCTTTCTTT. This translates into CASGTGRMYDEAFF.

The chain is built from TRBV7-8 and TRBJ1-1, with 7 bases identical to TRBD1. Trimming removed 5 bases from V and 8 bases from J; junction bases left unmatched: 5. This CDR3 has 12 residues. The V gene's germline CDR1 is SGHVS and CDR2 FQNEAQ. This chain's CDR3 is CASSMGQKEAFF. The CDR3, as DNA: TGTGCCAGCAGCATGGGACAGAAGGAAGCTTTCTTT.

The gene calls are TRBV5-6 and TRBJ2-2, with D perhaps being TRBD1 or TRBD2 (5 bases each). Deletions cut 5 bases from V and 6 bases from J, with 20 bases between. CDR1 SGHDT and CDR2 YYEEEE come from the germline V gene. This CDR3 contains 16 residues. CDR3 coding DNA: TGTGCCAGCAGTCCTTCCGGGGCCCGAGGGTCCGGGGAGCTGTTTTTT. Translated: CASSPSGARGSGELFF.

This clonotype has a handful of counts. CDR3 sequence (DNA): TGCGCCAGCAGCTCATTTCTCAACAATGAGCAGTTCTTC. It specifies CASSSFLNNEQFF. The gene calls are TRBV5-1 and TRBJ2-1; D gene ambiguous. Deletions cut 3 bases from V and 5 bases from J, with 9 bases between. The CDR3 extends over 13 amino acids. CDR1 is SGHRS, CDR2 YFSETQ, per germline.

This rearrangement joins TRBV2 to TRBJ2-3; D is tentatively TRBD1 or TRBD2 (7 bases each). Germline V gives CDR1 SNHLY, CDR2 FYNNEI. Trimming pared 6 bases from V and 2 bases from J, leaving 15 bases between. The length of the CDR3 is 15 residues. The CDR3 coding sequence is TGTGCCAGCAGAGCGGGACAGCTGAACACAGATACGCAGTATTTT. This sequence encodes CASRAGQLNTDTQYF. Supplemented by reference TRBV2 and TRBJ2-3, the full variable domain reads EPEVTQTPSHQVTQMGQEVILRCVPISNHLYFYWYRQILGQKVEFLVSFYNNEISEKSEIFDDQFSVERPDGSNFTLKIRSTKLEDSAMYFCASRAGQLNTDTQYFGPGTRLTVL.

This clonotype was recorded many times. The gene calls are TRBV5-1 and TRBJ1-2, with 7 bases aligning to TRBD1. The V gene end was trimmed by 0 bases and the J gene end by 8 bases; junction bases not matched to a gene: 4. Germline CDR1 SGHRS, CDR2 YFSETQ. The CDR3 covers 13 residues. The DNA of the CDR3 is TGCGCCAGCAGCTTGGATAGGGGGCGAGGCTACACCTTC. Amino acid sequence: CASSLDRGRGYTF. Using reference TRBV5-1 and TRBJ1-2 for the parts outside the CDR3, the full variable domain is KAGVTQTPRYLIKTRGQQVTLSCSPISGHRSVSWYQQTPGQGLQFLFEYFSETQRNKGNFPGRFSGRQFSNSRSEMNVSTLELGDSALYLCASSLDRGRGYTFGSGTRLTVV.

The chain is built from TRBV7-3 and TRBJ2-3; possible D gene TRBD1, 6 bases. Germline V gene data show CDR1 as SGHTA and CDR2 as FQGTGA. Deletions cut 5 bases from V and 6 bases from J, with 15 bases between. The CDR3 length is 14 residues. The CDR3 bases are TGTGCCAGCAGCCAGAGTGGGGGCTTGGATACGCAGTATTTT. It specifies CASSQSGGLDTQYF. Full variable domain (missing parts from reference TRBV7-3 and TRBJ2-3): GAGVSQTPSNKVTEKGKYVELRCDPISGHTALYWYRQSLGQGPEFLIYFQGTGAADDSGLPNDRFFAVRPEGSVSTLKIQRTERGDSAVYLCASSQSGGLDTQYFGPGTRLTVL.

This chain connects TRBV9 to TRBJ1-3; D unclear. Trimming cost V 0 bases and J 2 bases, with 12 bases left between them. Germline V gene lookup returns CDR1 SGDLS and CDR2 YYNGEE. The CDR3 is 16 residues long. CDR3: CASSVVPEGAGNTIYF. The CDR3, as DNA: TGTGCCAGCAGCGTAGTCCCGGAAGGAGCTGGAAACACCATATATTTT.

The chain carries TRBV24-1 and TRBJ2-1; no firm D call. The germline V gene encodes CDR1 KGHDR and CDR2 SFDVKD. V was clipped by 5 bases and J by 3 bases, with 13 bases between them. The CDR3 loop spans 15 amino acids. The CDR3 coding sequence is TGTGCCACCAGTGGGTCACCGGCAGTCTACAATGAGCAGTTCTTC. Encoded protein: CATSGSPAVYNEQFF.

The CDR3 region is CASSSTSGKQEQYF. DNA of the CDR3: TGTGCCAGCAGCTCGACTAGCGGGAAGCAAGAGCAGTACTTC. The V and J genes are TRBV11-2 and TRBJ2-7; 11 nucleotides match TRBD2. The germline gives CDR1 SGHAT, CDR2 FQNNGV. J gave up 7 bases and V 4 bases, and 6 bases lay outside the gene matches. The CDR3 totals 14 residues. The entire variable domain, with the rest obtained from reference TRBV11-2 and TRBJ2-7, is as follows: EAGVAQSPRYKIIEKRQSVAFWCNPISGHATLYWYQQILGQGPKLLIQFQNNGVVDDSQLPKDRFSAERLKGVDSTLKIQPAKLEDSAVYLCASSSTSGKQEQYFGPGTRLTVT.

This clonotype has a handful of counts. The gene calls are TRBV4-1 and TRBJ2-7, with 8 bases fitting TRBD2. This CDR3 contains 14 residues. V dropped 5 bases and J dropped 4; count of bases not matched to a gene: 7. CDR1 MGHRA and CDR2 YSYEKL come from the germline V gene. The CDR3: CASSSGGASYEQYF. The DNA of the CDR3 is TGCGCCAGCAGCTCGGGGGGGGCGAGTTACGAGCAGTACTTC.

The chain uses TRBV7-3 and TRBJ1-4; D unclear. The CDR3 is 15 residues long. Trimming shortened V by 0 bases and J by 4 bases, and 9 bases separated the two germline ends. Germline CDR1 and CDR2: SGHTA and FQGTGA. This CDR3 is CASSLTKGSNEKLFF. The CDR3 coding sequence is TGTGCCAGCAGCTTAACCAAAGGGAGTAATGAAAAACTGTTTTTT.

V usage is TRBV27 and J usage is TRBJ1-1, with 7 bases identical to TRBD1. The CDR3 is made up of 14 amino acids. CDR1 and CDR2 from the germline V gene are MNHEY and SMNVEV (reference sequence). V shed 7 bases, J shed 1 base, and the junction held 6 bases outside the gene matches. The chain's CDR3 is CASIARDRNTEAFF. CDR3 in DNA: TGTGCCAGCATCGCCCGGGACAGGAACACTGAAGCTTTCTTT.

The V and J genes are TRBV11-1 and TRBJ2-7, with TRBD1 matching over 9 bases. After removal of 5 bases from V and 1 base from J, the junction contained 12 bases not matched to a gene. CDR3 size: 17 residues. In germline, CDR1 is SGHAT, CDR2 FQDESV (reference sequence). CDR3 sequence: CASSRSLAGQGSYEQYF. The CDR3 DNA is TGTGCCAGCAGCCGTTCTCTGGCGGGACAGGGTTCCTACGAGCAGTACTTC.

The chain carries TRBV28 and TRBJ2-3; 8 nucleotides align to TRBD1. The germline CDR1 and CDR2 sequences are MDHEN and SYDVKM. This CDR3 region has 17 residues. After removal of 3 bases from V and 2 bases from J, the junction contained 10 bases not matched to a gene. CDR3 DNA sequence: TGTGCCAGCAGTTTCCCCGGACAGGGATATAACACAGATACGCAGTATTTT. Translation: CASSFPGQGYNTDTQYF.

This clonotype has more than one count but fewer than ten. V and J are TRBV13 and TRBJ2-5; 11 bases align to TRBD2. The CDR3 contains 16 residues. The germline CDR1 and CDR2 sequences are PRHDT and FYEKMQ (reference sequence). With 1 base clipped from V and 4 bases from J, the junction kept 5 bases outside the gene matches. Written as DNA, the CDR3 is TGTGCCAGCAGCTTAGTCCTAGCGGGGGGAGGAGAGACCCAGTACTTC. Amino acids: CASSLVLAGGGETQYF.